The source of this TCR beta chain is a study of memory CD4+ T cells and cytomegalovirus serostatus. General study results and limits: Each of 60 to 80 CMV-associated TCRbeta sequences occurred in one to five individuals. CMV serostatus prediction reached median AUC roughly 0.95, or 0.91 with US-trained model. The CMV-associated TCR signature appears largely within the CD4+ memory repertoire.

Trimming removed 6 bases at V and 2 bases at J, with 4 bases between. The germline V gene encodes CDR1 MNHNY and CDR2 SVGAGI (reference sequence). The CDR3 contains 11 residues. Single viable CD3+CD4+CD8-CD45RO+ cells were sorted as the memory CD4+ T cells. CMV serostatus came from serum IgG against pp150, pp28, p38, p52. TCRdb's copy holds only in-frame clones and misses some; the assay was immunoSEQ multiplex PCR. This sample carries some 50,000 clones, roughly 73% of them seen once, and the ten largest clones take 0.61%. About this clone: Its matching antigen is unknown.

The chain uses TRBV6-6 and TRBJ1-1; D is unresolved. The source is an adult in good health and CMV-seronegative. Material for sequencing was memory CD4+ T cells from blood. This CDR3 reads CASRFNTEAFF. In DNA form, the CDR3 reads TGTGCCAGCAGGTTCAACACTGAAGCTTTCTTT.